Listed below are T cell receptor beta chains from one sample, sequenced in a study of blood T cell dynamics during melanoma immunotherapy. Using immunoSEQ multiplex PCR, the repertoire was profiled, and TCRdb retains in-frame clones only, with some absent. Of 15,000 to 20,000 clones in the sample, 94% were seen once. The sample consisted of effector memory CD8+ T cells from blood, taken from a patient treated with checkpoint blockade. The receptors stem from a human donor with melanoma. CDR3s include the opening cysteine and the closing phenylalanine or tryptophan. Fields, in order: clone size, V gene, J gene, D gene, CDR3 DNA, CDR3 protein. D genes are given only for firm matches. Only part of the rows carry a size: once, few, many, or a class if the clone is expanded.

NA	TRBV27	TRBJ1-5	TRBD1	TGTGCCAGCAGCCGGATACAGGGGGCAGGCCAGCCCCAGCATTTT	CASSRIQGAGQPQHF
NA	TRBV7-9	TRBJ2-1	NA	TGTGCCAGCAGCTTACCCACGGGACAGGCGGGGGGCAATGAGCAGTTCTTC	CASSLPTGQAGGNEQFF
NA	TRBV29-1	TRBJ2-5	NA	TGCAGCGTTGAAGATCCTCAGGCGGGAACAGAGACCCAGTACTTC	CSVEDPQAGTETQYF
NA	TRBV5-4	TRBJ2-5	TRBD2	TGTGCCAGCAGCTGGGGGGGGGAACAGTACTTC	CASSWGGEQYF
NA	TRBV29-1	TRBJ2-7	NA	TGCAGCGTTGTTAGCGTCTTGACCTACGAGCAGTACTTC	CSVVSVLTYEQYF
NA	TRBV19	TRBJ1-6	NA	TGTGCCAGTAGAGCCGGAGGGTCACCCCTCCACTTT	CASRAGGSPLHF
NA	TRBV7-9	TRBJ2-5	NA	TGTGCCAGCAGCATCAATAGCGGCCAAGAGACCCAGTACTTC	CASSINSGQETQYF
NA	TRBV27	TRBJ1-1	NA	TGTGCCAGCAGTTTTTCGGCAGGGGAGTTGAACACTGAAGCTTTCTTT	CASSFSAGELNTEAFF
NA	TRBV9	TRBJ2-5	NA	TGTGCCAGCAGCTCAGGGGTACGTGGAGAGACCCAGTACTTC	CASSSGVRGETQYF
NA	TRBV27	TRBJ2-1	TRBD2	TGTGCCAGCAGTAACGGACTAGCGGGATACAATGAGCAGTTCTTC	CASSNGLAGYNEQFF
NA	TRBV12-5	TRBJ2-7	NA	TGTGCTAGTGGACAGGGATTCTACGAGCAGTACTTC	CASGQGFYEQYF
NA	TRBV6-5	TRBJ2-7	TRBD2	TGTGCCAGCAGTGAACCTAGCGGATCCTACGAGCAGTACTTC	CASSEPSGSYEQYF
once	TRBV7-8	TRBJ1-5	NA	TGTGCCAGCAGCTGGGGCGGATCGAATCAGCCCCAGCATTTT	CASSWGGSNQPQHF
NA	TRBV13	TRBJ2-1	NA	TGTGCCAGCAGCTTATCCCTAGATGGCTACAATGAGCAGTTCTTC	CASSLSLDGYNEQFF
NA	TRBV7-4	TRBJ2-7	TRBD2	TGTGCCAAACTGGGGACTAGCGGGGACGTTTACGAGCAGTACTTC	CAKLGTSGDVYEQYF
NA	TRBV4-1	TRBJ2-5	NA	TGCGCCAGCAGCCAGGGAACAGGGCGGGAGACCCAGTACTTC	CASSQGTGRETQYF
NA	TRBV28	TRBJ2-7	NA	TGTGCCAGCAGCTCCTCGGCCAATCGCTACGAGCAGTACTTC	CASSSSANRYEQYF
NA	TRBV5-6	TRBJ1-2	TRBD1	TGTGCCAGCAGCGGCGGGACAGACTATGGCTACACCTTC	CASSGGTDYGYTF
once	TRBV5-6	TRBJ2-5	TRBD2	TGTGCCAGCAGCGTAGGACTAGCGGGTGCAGTCCAAGAGACCCAGTACTTC	CASSVGLAGAVQETQYF
NA	TRBV18	TRBJ2-7	TRBD1	TGTGCCAGCTCACCACGGGACAGACCGTACGAGCAGTACTTC	CASSPRDRPYEQYF
NA	TRBV5-6	TRBJ2-7	TRBD2	TGTGCCAATACTAGCGAAAACCCACACGAGCAGTACTTC	CANTSENPHEQYF
NA	TRBV28	TRBJ2-5	NA	TGTGCCAGCAGTCCACGGCGCAACGCCGGGGGAGAGACCCAGTACTTC	CASSPRRNAGGETQYF
NA	TRBV6-1	TRBJ2-1	NA	TGTGCCAGCGTAGACAGATACAATGAGCAGTTCTTC	CASVDRYNEQFF
NA	TRBV28	TRBJ1-1	TRBD1	TGTGCCAGCAGTTTAAAGACAGGGACTGAAGCTTTCTTT	CASSLKTGTEAFF
NA	TRBV7-2	TRBJ2-2	TRBD2	TGTGCCAGCAGCGGAAGACTAGCGGGAGACACCGGGGAGCTGTTTTTT	CASSGRLAGDTGELFF
NA	TRBV5-6	TRBJ1-4	NA	TGTGCCAGCTCTATCGGGGGAGGGGACAAACTGTTTTTT	CASSIGGGDKLFF
NA	TRBV2	TRBJ2-3	TRBD2	TGTGCCCGGAGACTAGCCGCAGATACGCAGTATTTT	CARRLAADTQYF
NA	TRBV2	TRBJ2-7	TRBD2	TGTGCCAGCAGTCCTAGCGGGAGGCTCTACGAGCAGTACTTC	CASSPSGRLYEQYF
NA	TRBV9	TRBJ2-3	TRBD2	TGTGCCAGCAGCGTAGGCGGCGGGAGGGTGACAGATACGCAGTATTTT	CASSVGGGRVTDTQYF
NA	TRBV11-2	TRBJ2-3	NA	TGTGCCAGCAGCTTCCGGTCGACAGATACGCAGTATTTT	CASSFRSTDTQYF
NA	TRBV5-6	TRBJ2-7	TRBD2	TGTGCCAGCAGCTTTAGACCAGCGGGAGGAACCTACGAGCAGTACTTC	CASSFRPAGGTYEQYF
NA	TRBV2	TRBJ2-3	TRBD2	TGTGCCAGCATGGGGGGGGTAGATACGCAGTATTTT	CASMGGVDTQYF
NA	TRBV7-6	TRBJ2-3	TRBD2	TGTGCCAGCAGCTTACTGAAAACCGGGACTAGCGGGAGGGATACGCAGTATTTT	CASSLLKTGTSGRDTQYF
NA	TRBV6-5	TRBJ2-7	NA	TGTGCCAGCAACTCGGCGGGCTACCAGCAGTACTTC	CASNSAGYQQYF
NA	TRBV6-1	TRBJ1-5	TRBD1	TGTGCCAGCAGTGAGGACAGGGGGTCCAATCAGCCCCAGCATTTT	CASSEDRGSNQPQHF
NA	TRBV4-2	TRBJ2-7	NA	TGTGCCAGCAGTTTACGGACCAGCTCCTACGAGCAGTACTTC	CASSLRTSSYEQYF
once	TRBV16	TRBJ2-2	NA	TGTGCCAGCAGCCAAAAAGCAGGTCCGACTATGAACACCGGGGAGCTGTTTTTT	CASSQKAGPTMNTGELFF
NA	TRBV2	TRBJ2-1	NA	TGTGCCAGCAGTGAGGTGTCGACCATCCCGCAAAATGAGCAGTTCTTC	CASSEVSTIPQNEQFF
NA	TRBV9	TRBJ2-1	NA	TGTGCCAGCAGCCCATCAGGGGCACAGAGCTCCTACAATGAGCAGTTCTTC	CASSPSGAQSSYNEQFF
NA	TRBV5-1	TRBJ2-7	TRBD1	TGCGCCAGCAGCTCCCGACAGGGGCCCGAGCAGTACTTC	CASSSRQGPEQYF
NA	TRBV11-2	TRBJ2-1	NA	TGTGCCAGCAGCTTAGGCCCCGGGGCCGAGCAGTTCTTC	CASSLGPGAEQFF
NA	TRBV9	TRBJ2-1	TRBD2	TGTGCCAGCAGCCCGGGACTAGCGGAATACAATGAGCAGTTCTTC	CASSPGLAEYNEQFF
NA	TRBV27	TRBJ2-7	NA	TGTGCCAGCAGTTCCGATACCATCCACTACGAGCAGTACTTC	CASSSDTIHYEQYF
NA	TRBV9	TRBJ1-6	TRBD1	TGTGCCAGCAGCGACGGACAGGCGAATAATTCACCCCTCCACTTT	CASSDGQANNSPLHF
NA	TRBV5-4	TRBJ1-2	NA	TGTGCCAGCAGTCACGACAGAAATAACTATGGCTACACCTTC	CASSHDRNNYGYTF
NA	TRBV7-2	TRBJ2-7	TRBD1	TGTGCCAGCAGGCTAAAGGGGGCCGACGAGCAGTACTTC	CASRLKGADEQYF
NA	TRBV6-5	TRBJ1-4	NA	TGTGCCAGCAGTTACTCTCAGGGTACTAATGAAAAACTGTTTTTT	CASSYSQGTNEKLFF
NA	TRBV4-1	TRBJ2-2	NA	TGCGCCAGCAGCCAACTTACAGTCGGGCCCACCGGGGAGCTGTTTTTT	CASSQLTVGPTGELFF
NA	TRBV2	TRBJ2-4	NA	TGTGCCGTCGTCAGGGGGGCAGGGTCTTTCTCCAAAAACATTCAGTACTTC	CAVVRGAGSFSKNIQYF
once	TRBV7-9	TRBJ2-3	TRBD2	TGTGCCAGCAGCTTAAAGGCGGGAGGCTGGGATACGCAGTATTTT	CASSLKAGGWDTQYF
NA	TRBV5-6	TRBJ1-2	NA	TGTGCCAGCAGCTCCGGGGGATACTATGGCTACACCTTC	CASSSGGYYGYTF
NA	TRBV5-5	TRBJ1-1	TRBD1	TGTGCCAGCAGCTTCTACAGGGGGAACACTGAAGCTTTCTTT	CASSFYRGNTEAFF
NA	TRBV2	TRBJ2-3	TRBD2	TGTGCCAGCAGTGGGGCTAGCGGGACTGGGCCAGATACGCAGTATTTT	CASSGASGTGPDTQYF